The 21 T cell receptor beta chains presented below share a single source sample, sequenced in a study of PD-1 blockade in mismatch repair-deficient tumors. This table comes from immunoSEQ multiplex PCR, and its TCRdb copy is limited to in-frame clones, with some not included. Here the sample spans approximately 130,000 clones, approximately 90% being singletons. Sequences were derived from peripheral blood, sampled 44 weeks after starting pembrolizumab. These receptors all stem from an adult with mismatch repair-deficient cancer.

This chain uses TRBV5-1 with TRBJ1-2; perhaps TRBD1 as D (5 bases). CDR1 is SGHRS, CDR2 YFSETQ, per germline. The V end lost 2 bases, the J end lost 2 bases, and 16 bases lay between the germline ends. The length of the CDR3 is 16 residues. CDR3 bases: TGCGCCAGCAGCTTTGCTCCAGGCGGGGCGAACTATGGCTACACCTTC. It translates to CASSFAPGGANYGYTF.

This CDR3 reads CSVEDPRLAGGGIFFYNEQFF. Here the CDR3 DNA reads TGCAGCGTTGAAGACCCCCGACTAGCGGGAGGTGGGATCTTCTTCTACAATGAGCAGTTCTTC. This sequence joins TRBV29-1 and TRBJ2-1, with 13 bases lining up with TRBD2. Trimming at V came to 0 bases and at J to 3 bases, leaving 17 bases not matched to a gene. Per germline, CDR1 SQVTM and CDR2 ANQGSEA. The CDR3 has 21 amino acids.

The V and J genes are TRBV6-6 and TRBJ2-2; TRBD2 matches 7 bases. V lost 4 bases to trimming and J lost 0 bases; unmatched junction nucleotides: 2. The germline V gene has CDR1 MNHNY and CDR2 SVGAGI (reference sequence). This CDR3 region has 15 residues. CDR3 in DNA: TGTGCCAGCAGTTGGCTAGCGGCGAACACCGGGGAGCTGTTTTTT. It codes for CASSWLAANTGELFF.

The chain joins TRBV4-1 to TRBJ2-7; possibly TRBD1 for D (5 bases). The CDR3 is made up of 15 amino acids. Germline V gene sequence: CDR1 MGHRA, CDR2 YSYEKL. V lost 0 bases and J 4 bases, leaving 13 bases between the germline ends. CDR3 region: CASSQEKGPLYEQYF. The CDR3 bases are TGCGCCAGCAGCCAAGAAAAGGGGCCCCTTTACGAGCAGTACTTC.

The chain has TRBV12-5 and TRBJ1-1; no definite D call. This CDR3 is 13 amino acids long. Germline V gives CDR1 LGHNT, CDR2 FRNRAP. V was trimmed by 3 bases and J by 1 base, leaving 6 bases between them. The CDR3 region is CASGLAGNTEAFF. CDR3 DNA sequence: TGTGCTAGTGGTTTAGCAGGGAACACTGAAGCTTTCTTT.

The gene calls are TRBV10-2 and TRBJ2-7; 7 nucleotides agree with TRBD2. The CDR3 contains 14 residues. V lost 4 bases and J lost 1; bases outside the gene matches: 4. Germline assignment: CDR1 WSHSY and CDR2 SAAADI. The CDR3 spells CASSGPGGSYEQYF. As DNA, the CDR3 is TGCGCCAGCAGTGGACCGGGGGGATCCTACGAGCAGTACTTC.

This chain links TRBV5-6 with TRBJ2-3, with a weak D call TRBD1 (6 bases). The CDR3 contains 15 residues. The V end was cut by 2 bases, the J end by 0 bases, with 10 bases between. Per germline, CDR1 SGHDT and CDR2 YYEEEE. Here the CDR3 reads CASSFDRTSTDTQYF. The CDR3 nucleotides read TGTGCCAGCAGCTTCGACAGGACGAGCACAGATACGCAGTATTTT.

The chain has TRBV5-6 and TRBJ2-7, with 8 nucleotides matching TRBD1. The CDR3 has 16 residues. V lost 4 bases and J lost 3; bases outside the gene matches: 12. The germline V gene has CDR1 SGHDT and CDR2 YYEEEE. The DNA for the CDR3 is TGTGCCAGCAGCCCCCGGACAGGGCTAAGGAACTACGAGCAGTACTTC. Translating it yields CASSPRTGLRNYEQYF.

This sequence joins TRBV7-9 and TRBJ2-6; 14 positions agree with TRBD2. The CDR3 contains 18 residues. Unmatched junction bases numbered 3, after V lost 2 bases and J lost 3 bases. The germline V gene has CDR1 SEHNR and CDR2 FQNEAQ (reference sequence). CDR3 DNA: TGTGCCAGCAGCTTACCGGGACTAGCGGGAGTTGGGGCCAACGTCCTGACTTTC. Amino acids: CASSLPGLAGVGANVLTF.

The chain joins TRBV7-9 to TRBJ2-3; D not certain. V gave up 4 bases and J gave up 2 bases, with 10 bases separating them. Germline V CDR1 and CDR2: SEHNR, FQNEAQ (reference sequence). The CDR3 loop spans 14 amino acids. CDR3 sequence reads: CASSSPQDTDTQYF. The CDR3 DNA sequence: TGTGCCAGCAGCTCCCCGCAGGACACAGATACGCAGTATTTT.

V gene TRBV11-2 combines with J gene TRBJ1-2; 8 positions match TRBD1. The ends lost 1 base at V and 8 bases at J; junction bases unmatched: 6. In germline, CDR1 is SGHAT, CDR2 FQNNGV. The CDR3 totals 14 residues. CDR3 bases: TGTGCCAGCAGCTTAGGCCAGGGGGCTCTAGGCTACACCTTC. Residues: CASSLGQGALGYTF.

This clone was seen once. The V call is TRBV27, the J call TRBJ2-4; D might be TRBD1 or TRBD2, each matching 6 bases. CDR3 length equals 20 residues. Trimming took 4 bases from V and 3 from J, leaving 28 bases between them. CDR1 and CDR2 (germline): MNHEY, SMNVEV (reference sequence). The CDR3, as DNA: TGTGCCAGCAGTTGGAGGAGGGGAGAGGGGGACCGTAGCGGCAAAAACATTCAGTACTTC. It codes for CASSWRRGEGDRSGKNIQYF.

The chain has TRBV10-3 and TRBJ2-5; D could derive from TRBD1 or TRBD2 (6 bases each). V lost 3 bases and J lost 5, with 13 bases in between. CDR3 length: 14 residues. Germline loops: CDR1 ENHRY, CDR2 SYGVKD. This CDR3 is CAISEYGGWETQYF. As DNA, the CDR3 is TGTGCCATCAGTGAATACGGGGGCTGGGAGACCCAGTACTTC.

This chain joins TRBV2 and TRBJ2-3; perhaps TRBD1 as D (6 bases). This CDR3 comprises 13 residues. V was clipped by 6 bases and J by 4 bases, with 11 bases between them. In germline, CDR1 is SNHLY, CDR2 FYNNEI. CDR3 nucleotides: TGTGCCAGCAGCGAACAGGGTTCAGATACGCAGTATTTT. It is translated as CASSEQGSDTQYF.

The J gene is TRBJ2-2, the V gene TRBV18; TRBD1 matches 9 bases. This CDR3 is 16 amino acids long. CDR1 and CDR2 from the germline V gene are KGHSH and LQKENI. V was clipped by 4 bases and J by 6 bases; unmatched bases: 9. CDR3 amino acids: CASSRYPGQGAGELFF. The CDR3 coding sequence is TGTGCCAGCTCACGATACCCGGGACAGGGCGCCGGGGAGCTGTTTTTT.

This clone appeared a single time. The gene calls are TRBV6-5 and TRBJ2-5; 7 nucleotides match TRBD1. The length of the CDR3 is 12 residues. J lost 9 bases, V lost 6 bases, and 7 bases had no gene match. CDR1 is MNHEY, CDR2 SVGAGI, per germline. The DNA for the CDR3 is TGTGCCAGCAGCAGACAGGGAGCGGCCCAGTACTTC. It yields the protein CASSRQGAAQYF.

The CDR3 DNA is TGCGCCAGCAGCCAAGGTCAGACAGGTCTTCTCGAAAAACTGTTTTTT. It translates to CASSQGQTGLLEKLFF. The chain employs TRBV4-3 and TRBJ1-4, with D tentatively TRBD1 (6 bases). Germline CDR1 is LGHNA and CDR2 is YSLEER. V was shortened by 1 base and J by 8 bases, with 17 bases between the two germline ends. This CDR3 comprises 16 residues.

V gene TRBV29-1 combines with J gene TRBJ2-3; D remains unclear. Trimming pared 1 base from V and 4 bases from J, leaving 18 bases between. This CDR3 spans 16 amino acids. CDR1 is SQVTM, CDR2 ANQGSEA, per germline. The CDR3 bases are TGCAGCGTTGAAGGTATGCCTAGTGGTGGATCAGATACGCAGTATTTT. Its translation: CSVEGMPSGGSDTQYF.

This clone showed up just once. The chain joins TRBV2 to TRBJ2-7; 9 nucleotides line up with TRBD1. Germline V CDR1 and CDR2: SNHLY, FYNNEI. J gave up 2 bases and V 2 bases, and 1 base lay outside the gene matches. The CDR3 covers 14 residues. The CDR3 region has the DNA TGTGCCAGCAGTGAATGGGACAGGGCCTACGAGCAGTACTTC. Protein: CASSEWDRAYEQYF.

V is TRBV5-1 and J is TRBJ2-3, with a weak D call TRBD2 (5 bases). This CDR3 region has 17 residues. V lost 5 bases and J lost 9, with 28 bases in between. CDR1 SGHRS and CDR2 YFSETQ come from the germline V gene. This CDR3 reads CASSSQSGPRRRRTQYF. The CDR3 coding sequence is TGCGCCAGCAGTTCACAATCCGGGCCCCGACGAAGGAGGACGCAGTATTTT. Based on the CDR3 plus reference TRBV5-1 and TRBJ2-3, the full variable domain is KAGVTQTPRYLIKTRGQQVTLSCSPISGHRSVSWYQQTPGQGLQFLFEYFSETQRNKGNFPGRFSGRQFSNSRSEMNVSTLELGDSALYLCASSSQSGPRRRRTQYFGPGTRLTVL.

The rearrangement uses TRBV28 and TRBJ2-3, with 10 bases identical to TRBD2. V gave up 2 bases and J gave up 4 bases; unmatched junction bases: 15. Germline CDR1 MDHEN, CDR2 SYDVKM. This CDR3 contains 19 residues. CDR3 amino acids: CASSLRAGLAKYGADTQYF. The CDR3 DNA is TGTGCCAGCAGTTTAAGGGCGGGACTAGCGAAATATGGGGCAGATACGCAGTATTTT.